The clone carrying this TCR beta chain appeared many times. The antigen remains unidentified. Germline is not matched at one junction end, which may reflect a read error. The record originates from a study of T cell repertoires in cytomegalovirus infection. Whole-study results and caveats: HLA-C-restricted CMV clonotypes gave the most frequent clonotype in two of eight donors.

TCRdb independently ran MiXCR on the reads; one entry per CDR3 protein. The top ten hold 3.5% to 6% of the sample, which has around 74,000 distinct CDR3 sequences, 3.7% seen once. Sequenced material: PBMCs. This clonotype was sampled from a human donor in good health (CMV status not recorded). Some clones in this sample may be carry-over from other donors' samples.

Here the CDR3 reads CSFYGGLGQGFNGF. CDR3 bases: TGCAGTTTCTATGGGGGTTTAGGACAGGGTTTTAACGGCTTC. V is TRBV20-1 and J is TRBJ1-2; 8 bases agree with TRBD1. Germline V gene sequence: CDR1 DFQATT, CDR2 SNEGSKA (reference sequence). The CDR3 extends over 14 amino acids.